Presented here are 20 T cell receptor beta chains from one specimen sequenced in a study of beta chain features in type 1 diabetes. cDNA synthesis used the whole RNA isolate, giving expressed TCRB sequences. This table comes from immunoSEQ multiplex PCR, and its TCRdb copy is limited to in-frame clones, with some not included. The sample comprises 280,000 or so clones, around 16% of which are singletons, and about 0.014% rests with the top ten. No cognate antigen is known for these TCRs. Study-wide findings and caveats: When Type 1 diabetes patients were examined, their TCRB CDR3s proved moderately but significantly shorter in all four CD4+ subsets.

Sequencing was performed on naive CD4+ T cells from blood. The receptors were gathered from a young man with type 1 diabetes.

The J gene is TRBJ2-1, the V gene TRBV7-2; possibly TRBD1 for D (5 bases). Trimming left V 5 bases short and J 7 bases short, with 21 bases between. CDR1 and CDR2 from the germline V gene are SGHTA and FQGNSA. There are 16 residues in the CDR3. The CDR3 DNA reads as TGTGCCAGCAGCCGACCCGTGGCTAGGGGCTTGAATGAGCAGTTCTTC. Translating it yields CASSRPVARGLNEQFF. Full variable domain (missing parts from reference TRBV7-2 and TRBJ2-1): GAGVSQSPSNKVTEKGKDVELRCDPISGHTALYWYRQSLGQGLEFLIYFQGNSAPDKSGLPSDRFSAERTGGSVSTLTIQRTQQEDSAVYLCASSRPVARGLNEQFFGPGTRLTVL.

This clone came up a few times. The rearrangement uses TRBV5-1 and TRBJ2-7, with TRBD2 matching over 10 bases. CDR3 length equals 13 residues. Germline V gene lookup returns CDR1 SGHRS and CDR2 YFSETQ. J lost 6 bases, V lost 1 base, and 1 base had no gene match. CDR3 protein: CASSLSGRVEQYF. In DNA form, the CDR3 reads TGCGCCAGCAGCTTGAGCGGGAGGGTCGAGCAGTACTTC.

V usage is TRBV28 and J usage is TRBJ2-3, with 8 bases aligning to TRBD2. Germline V gene sequence: CDR1 MDHEN, CDR2 SYDVKM. V lost 6 bases, J lost 1 base, and 6 bases stayed unmatched. The CDR3 is 15 residues long. CDR3 residues: CASSSSGGRTDTQYF. The CDR3 DNA is TGTGCCAGCAGCTCCAGCGGGGGACGCACAGATACGCAGTATTTT.

CDR3 bases: TGTGCCAGCAGCTTACCCGGGACTAGCGGATACAATGAGCAGTTCTTC. Protein sequence: CASSLPGTSGYNEQFF. V usage is TRBV7-2 and J usage is TRBJ2-1, with 11 positions matching TRBD2. This CDR3 has 16 residues. V lost 2 bases to trimming and J lost 4 bases; unmatched junction nucleotides: 4. Germline V gene data show CDR1 as SGHTA and CDR2 as FQGNSA.

The chain employs TRBV6-5 and TRBJ1-1; D is uncertain. The CDR3 has 15 amino acids. Germline V gene lookup returns CDR1 MNHEY and CDR2 SVGAGI. The V and J ends lost 2 bases and 2 bases respectively, with 12 bases between them. CDR3 in amino acids: CASSYRRPPNTEAFF. The CDR3 region has the DNA TGTGCCAGCAGTTACCGGCGGCCTCCCAACACTGAAGCTTTCTTT.

The V and J genes are TRBV29-1 and TRBJ2-7; 7 bases match TRBD1. CDR3 length: 15 amino acids. Germline assignment: CDR1 SQVTM and CDR2 ANQGSEA. J gave up 5 bases and V 4 bases, and 14 bases lay outside the gene matches. CDR3 bases: TGCAGCGTTGCACGCTGGGGGACAGTTACTAACGAGCAGTACTTC. This sequence encodes CSVARWGTVTNEQYF.

This clone was observed a handful of times. The genes are TRBV6-6 and TRBJ2-7; D perhaps matches TRBD1 (6 bases). The CDR3 has 13 amino acids. V was trimmed by 6 bases and J by 3 bases, leaving 12 bases between them. CDR1 is MNHNY and CDR2 is SVGAGI in the germline V gene (reference sequence). This CDR3 reads CASSQSDSYEQYF. The CDR3 coding sequence is TGTGCCAGCAGCCAATCGGACAGCTACGAGCAGTACTTC.

The chain carries TRBV6-5 and TRBJ2-2; tentative D call: TRBD1 (6 bases). CDR1 is MNHEY and CDR2 is SVGAGI in the germline V gene. CDR3 length: 16 residues. The germline V and J ends were trimmed by 2 bases and 7 bases, with 17 bases remaining between them. The CDR3 is CASSYRGQVKGGELFF. The CDR3 nucleotides read TGTGCCAGCAGTTACCGGGGACAAGTTAAGGGCGGGGAGCTGTTTTTT.

The chain employs TRBV9 and TRBJ1-2; 7 nucleotides line up with TRBD1. The CDR3 contains 15 residues. V trimming: 3 bases; J trimming: 4 bases; junction bases outside the gene matches: 9. Germline CDR1 is SGDLS and CDR2 is YYNGEE. The CDR3 DNA reads TGTGCCAGCAGCGCATCAACAGGGGTGGTCTATGGCTACACCTTC. The encoded protein is CASSASTGVVYGYTF.

The CDR3 region is CASGGWKETQYF. The CDR3 region has the DNA TGTGCCAGCGGCGGGTGGAAAGAGACCCAGTACTTC. This sequence joins TRBV27 and TRBJ2-5; D is possibly TRBD2 (5 bases). The CDR3 sequence is 12 residues long. Trimming took off 8 bases at V and 3 bases at J, with 10 bases between the two ends. In germline, CDR1 is MNHEY, CDR2 SMNVEV (reference sequence).

A few counts support this clone. The rearrangement uses TRBV28 and TRBJ2-7; 7 positions agree with TRBD2. The CDR3 is 12 residues long. V trimming: 3 bases; J trimming: 7 bases; junction bases outside the gene matches: 3. CDR1 is MDHEN, CDR2 SYDVKM, per germline. The CDR3 DNA reads TGTGCCAGCAGTTTGGCGGGGGAGGAGCAGTACTTC. Protein sequence: CASSLAGEEQYF. Supplemented by reference TRBV28 and TRBJ2-7, the full variable domain reads DVKVTQSSRYLVKRTGEKVFLECVQDMDHENMFWYRQDPGLGLRLIYFSYDVKMKEKGDIPEGYSVSREKKERFSLILESASTNQTSMYLCASSLAGEEQYFGPGTRLTVT.

The rearrangement uses TRBV19 and TRBJ2-7, with 8 bases that match TRBD1. The CDR3 consists of 14 residues. Trimming removed 6 bases from V and 5 bases from J; junction bases left unmatched: 9. Looked up from germline, CDR1 is LNHDA and CDR2 is SQIVND (reference sequence). The CDR3 coding sequence is TGTGCCAGTAGACCCCGACAGGGGTACCACGAGCAGTACTTC. Amino acids: CASRPRQGYHEQYF.

This clone was detected a few times. This chain joins TRBV5-1 and TRBJ2-3, with 11 bases fitting TRBD2. The junction had 2 bases not matched to a gene; V was cut back by 0 bases and J by 2 bases. Germline V CDR1 and CDR2: SGHRS, YFSETQ. CDR3 length equals 16 residues. The CDR3 DNA reads as TGCGCCAGCAGCTTGGGACTAGCGGGATACACAGATACGCAGTATTTT. Protein product: CASSLGLAGYTDTQYF.

This chain uses TRBV6-5 with TRBJ2-7; 7 bases match TRBD2. J was trimmed by 5 bases and V by 2 bases; bases with no gene match: 9. This CDR3 region has 15 residues. CDR1 and CDR2 from the germline V gene are MNHEY and SVGAGI. The CDR3 coding sequence is TGTGCCAGCAGTTACGGGGAGGGGTCCCCCCACGAGCAGTACTTC. This encodes CASSYGEGSPHEQYF.

This clone was observed a handful of times. V and J are TRBV4-1 and TRBJ2-5; D remains ambiguous. This CDR3 region has 17 residues. V was cut by 0 bases and J by 5 bases, with 19 bases left in between. Per the germline V gene, CDR1 is MGHRA and CDR2 is YSYEKL. The CDR3 sequence: CASSQEIRGAKRETQYF. The CDR3 nucleotides read TGCGCCAGCAGCCAAGAGATCAGAGGAGCGAAGAGGGAGACCCAGTACTTC.

This clone was seen a few times. The chain employs TRBV19 and TRBJ1-1; D is unclear. CDR1 and CDR2 from the germline V gene are LNHDA and SQIVND (reference sequence). V lost 6 bases, J lost 6 bases, and 14 bases lay in between. The CDR3 runs to 13 residues. CDR3 bases: TGTGCCAGTAGCGAAGGGAGTGGACCTGAAGCTTTCTTT. Amino acid sequence: CASSEGSGPEAFF.

This clone was seen a handful of times. The same CDR3 also results from other DNA sequences found in this sample. The chain combines TRBV6-5 with TRBJ2-7; TRBD1 agrees at 8 bases. CDR1 and CDR2 (germline): MNHEY, SVGAGI. V was clipped by 3 bases and J by 1 base; unmatched bases: 5. This CDR3 comprises 15 residues. Here the CDR3 DNA reads TGTGCCAGCAGTTATCTTGGACAGGGATCCTACGAGCAGTACTTC. Its protein product is CASSYLGQGSYEQYF.

V is TRBV30 and J is TRBJ2-7, with 11 bases matching TRBD1. This CDR3 region has 16 residues. Germline V gene data show CDR1 as GTSNPN and CDR2 as SVGIG (reference sequence). Trimming cost V 2 bases and J 1 base; bases outside gene matches: 7. Here the CDR3 DNA reads TGTGCCTGGAGTCTCGGGGGACAGGGGGGATCCTACGAGCAGTACTTC. Translating gives CAWSLGGQGGSYEQYF.

This clone was detected a few times. The gene calls are TRBV9 and TRBJ2-3; no clear D. The CDR3 is 15 residues long. Germline CDR1 is SGDLS and CDR2 is YYNGEE. The germline V and J ends were trimmed by 0 bases and 0 bases, with 8 bases remaining between them. The CDR3 protein is CASSVATFSTDTQYF. The CDR3 bases are TGTGCCAGCAGCGTAGCCACATTTAGCACAGATACGCAGTATTTT.

A few counts support this clone. The chain uses TRBV6-5 and TRBJ1-6; D is ambiguous. This CDR3 is built from 15 residues. The germline V and J ends were trimmed by 2 bases and 7 bases, with 12 bases remaining between them. CDR1 is MNHEY, CDR2 SVGAGI, per germline. CDR3 region: CASSYNGDLNSPLHF. CDR3 sequence (DNA): TGTGCCAGCAGTTACAACGGAGACCTAAATTCACCCCTCCACTTT.